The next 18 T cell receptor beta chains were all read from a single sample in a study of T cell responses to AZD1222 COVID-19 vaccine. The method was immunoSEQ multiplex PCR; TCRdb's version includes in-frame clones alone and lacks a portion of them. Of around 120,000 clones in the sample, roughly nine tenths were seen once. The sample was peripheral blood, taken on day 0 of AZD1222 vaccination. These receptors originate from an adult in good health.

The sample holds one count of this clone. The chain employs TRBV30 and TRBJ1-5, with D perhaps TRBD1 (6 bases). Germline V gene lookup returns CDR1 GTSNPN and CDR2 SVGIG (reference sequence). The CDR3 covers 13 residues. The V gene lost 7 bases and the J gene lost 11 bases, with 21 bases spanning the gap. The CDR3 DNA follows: TGTGCCTACTCAACAGGGTCCTTTGAGACCCAGCATTTT. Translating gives CAYSTGSFETQHF.

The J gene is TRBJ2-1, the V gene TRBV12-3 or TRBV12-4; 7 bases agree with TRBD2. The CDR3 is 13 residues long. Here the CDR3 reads CASREQSYNEQFF. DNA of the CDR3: TGTGCATCGCGGGAGCAGTCCTACAATGAGCAGTTCTTC.

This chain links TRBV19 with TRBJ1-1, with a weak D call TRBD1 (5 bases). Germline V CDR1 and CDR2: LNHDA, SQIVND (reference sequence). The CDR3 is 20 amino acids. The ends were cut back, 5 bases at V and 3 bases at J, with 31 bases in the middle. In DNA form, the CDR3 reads TGTGCCAGTAGTCTCCTCAGCCAGGGAAGGGTGCCAAGCGGGTACACTGAAGCTTTCTTT. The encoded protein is CASSLLSQGRVPSGYTEAFF.

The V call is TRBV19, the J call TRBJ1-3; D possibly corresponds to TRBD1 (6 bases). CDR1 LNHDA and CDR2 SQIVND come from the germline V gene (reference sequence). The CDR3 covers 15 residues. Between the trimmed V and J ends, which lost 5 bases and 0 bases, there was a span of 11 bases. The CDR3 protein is CASSSRGHSGNTIYF. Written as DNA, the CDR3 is TGTGCCAGTAGTTCCAGGGGTCACTCTGGAAACACCATATATTTT.

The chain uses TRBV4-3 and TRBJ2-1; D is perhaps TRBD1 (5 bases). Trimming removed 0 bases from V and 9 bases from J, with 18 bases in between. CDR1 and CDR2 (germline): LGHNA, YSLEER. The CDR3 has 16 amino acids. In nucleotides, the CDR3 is TGCGCCAGCAGCCAAGAAAATTACCCTCTTCAGGGTGAGCAGTTCTTC. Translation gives CASSQENYPLQGEQFF.

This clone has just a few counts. The CDR3 DNA follows: TGTGCCAGCACCTCACTCTACAGGGGGCGCGGACGAAATTCACCCCTCCACTTT. Amino acid sequence: CASTSLYRGRGRNSPLHF. The chain couples TRBV27 to TRBJ1-6; 9 bases agree with TRBD1. The V segment lost 7 bases and the J segment 7 bases; nucleotides outside the gene matches: 17. CDR3 length: 18 residues. Per the germline V gene, CDR1 is MNHEY and CDR2 is SMNVEV (reference sequence).

The chain's CDR3 is CASSYSVGSYEQYF. CDR3 nucleotides: TGTGCCAGCAGTTATTCGGTGGGCTCCTACGAGCAGTACTTC. The chain couples TRBV6-5 to TRBJ2-7; no definite D call. Germline V lookup: CDR1 MNHEY, CDR2 SVGAGI. This CDR3 is 14 amino acids long. The V gene lost 3 bases and the J gene lost 0 bases, with 9 bases spanning the gap.

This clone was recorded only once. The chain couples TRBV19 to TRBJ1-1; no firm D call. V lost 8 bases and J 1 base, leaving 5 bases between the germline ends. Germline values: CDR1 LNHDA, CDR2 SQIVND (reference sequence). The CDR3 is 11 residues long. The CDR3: CASSQNTEAFF. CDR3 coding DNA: TGTGCCAGTTCACAGAACACTGAAGCTTTCTTT.

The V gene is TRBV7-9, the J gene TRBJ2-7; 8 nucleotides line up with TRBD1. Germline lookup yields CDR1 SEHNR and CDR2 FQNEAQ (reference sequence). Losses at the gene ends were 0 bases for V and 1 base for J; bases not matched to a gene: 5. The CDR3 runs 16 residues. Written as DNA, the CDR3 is TGTGCCAGCAGCTTAGCACCGGGACAGGAATCCTACGAGCAGTACTTC. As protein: CASSLAPGQESYEQYF.

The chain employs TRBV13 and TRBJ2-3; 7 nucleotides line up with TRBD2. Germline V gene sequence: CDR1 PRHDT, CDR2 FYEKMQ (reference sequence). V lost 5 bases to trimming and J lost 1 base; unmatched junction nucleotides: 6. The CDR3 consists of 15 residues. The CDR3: CASSPGLEGTDTQYF. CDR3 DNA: TGTGCCAGCAGCCCCGGACTAGAGGGCACAGATACGCAGTATTTT.

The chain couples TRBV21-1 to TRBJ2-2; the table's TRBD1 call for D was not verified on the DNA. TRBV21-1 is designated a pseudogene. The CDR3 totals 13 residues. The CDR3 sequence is CACDGAGTGELFF. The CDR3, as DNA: TGTGCCTGCGATGGGGCTGGCACCGGGGAGCTGTTTTTT.

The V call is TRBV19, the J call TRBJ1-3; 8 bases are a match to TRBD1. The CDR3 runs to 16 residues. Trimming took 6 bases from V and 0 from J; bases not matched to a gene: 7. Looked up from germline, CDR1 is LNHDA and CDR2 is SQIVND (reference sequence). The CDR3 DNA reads TGTGCCAGTAGCGACAGGGGTTCGAGCTCTGGAAACACCATATATTTT. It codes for CASSDRGSSSGNTIYF.

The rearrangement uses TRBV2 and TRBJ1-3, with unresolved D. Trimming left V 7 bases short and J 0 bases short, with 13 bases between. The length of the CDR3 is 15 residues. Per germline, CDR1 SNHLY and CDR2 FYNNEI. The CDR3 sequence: CASNPSSGSGNTIYF. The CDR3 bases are TGTGCCAGCAACCCCTCCAGTGGCTCTGGAAACACCATATATTTT.

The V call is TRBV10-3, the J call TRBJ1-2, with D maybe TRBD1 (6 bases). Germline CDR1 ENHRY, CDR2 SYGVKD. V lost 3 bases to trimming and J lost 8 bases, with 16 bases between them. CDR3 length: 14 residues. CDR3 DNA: TGTGCCATCAGTGAAGGCAGGGGAGGTACGGGCTACACCTTC. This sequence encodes CAISEGRGGTGYTF.

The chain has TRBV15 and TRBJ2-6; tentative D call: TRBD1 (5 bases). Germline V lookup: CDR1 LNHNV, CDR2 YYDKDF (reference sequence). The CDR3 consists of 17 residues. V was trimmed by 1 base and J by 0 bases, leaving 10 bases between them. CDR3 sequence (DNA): TGTGCCACCAGCAGAGTTTCGACAGCCTCTGGGGCCAACGTCCTGACTTTC. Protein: CATSRVSTASGANVLTF.

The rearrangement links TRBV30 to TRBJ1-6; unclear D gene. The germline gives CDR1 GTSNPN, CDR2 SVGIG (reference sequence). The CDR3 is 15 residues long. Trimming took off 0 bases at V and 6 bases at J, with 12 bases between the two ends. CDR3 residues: CAWSVQGFGNSPLHF. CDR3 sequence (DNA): TGTGCCTGGAGTGTACAAGGCTTTGGTAATTCACCCCTCCACTTT.

CDR3 nucleotides: TGTGCCAGCGGGCTGGGGTTACCAGGGGAGACCCAGTACTTC. Its translation is CASGLGLPGETQYF. The chain recombines TRBV28 with TRBJ2-5; weak D call: TRBD1 (5 bases). Germline V gene lookup returns CDR1 MDHEN and CDR2 SYDVKM. This CDR3 is built from 14 residues. V lost 8 bases, J lost 5 bases, and 18 bases lay in between.

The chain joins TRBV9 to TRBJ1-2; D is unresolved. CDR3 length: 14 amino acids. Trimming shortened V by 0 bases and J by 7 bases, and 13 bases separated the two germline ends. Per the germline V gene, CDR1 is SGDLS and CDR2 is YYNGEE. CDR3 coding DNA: TGTGCCAGCAGCGTAGTAACCAAGGGTGGTGGCTACACCTTC. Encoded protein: CASSVVTKGGGYTF.